The 24 T cell receptor beta chains given below trace back to one sample, sequenced in a study of T cells and Merkel cell carcinoma outcomes. The method was immunoSEQ multiplex PCR; TCRdb's version includes in-frame clones alone and lacks a portion of them. The sample contains a few thousand clones, 89% of which appear only once. The sample taken for sequencing was tumor tissue from Merkel cell carcinoma. These receptors all stem from a human donor with Merkel cell carcinoma.

The chain employs TRBV7-9 and TRBJ1-1; D remains ambiguous. Trimming took 3 bases from V and 4 from J, leaving 15 bases between them. There are 15 residues in the CDR3. The germline gives CDR1 SEHNR, CDR2 FQNEAQ (reference sequence). The CDR3 sequence is CASSFAPFDATEAFF. The CDR3 nucleotides are TGTGCCAGCAGCTTTGCCCCCTTTGACGCCACTGAAGCTTTCTTT.

The chain has TRBV10-3 and TRBJ1-3; a possible D gene is TRBD1 (6 bases). The germline gives CDR1 ENHRY, CDR2 SYGVKD. This CDR3 contains 13 residues. Trimming shortened V by 10 bases and J by 4 bases, and 14 bases separated the two germline ends. The CDR3 DNA reads TGTGCCACCCTCCGGGACACAGGAAACACCATATATTTT. It translates to CATLRDTGNTIYF.

The chain is built from TRBV19 and TRBJ1-1; the D is unclear. The ends were cut back, 5 bases at V and 5 bases at J, with 21 bases in the middle. Looked up from germline, CDR1 is LNHDA and CDR2 is SQIVND (reference sequence). The CDR3 length is 16 residues. CDR3 sequence reads: CASSLGGVAEWTEAFF. In DNA, the CDR3 is TGTGCCAGTAGTCTCGGAGGAGTGGCAGAATGGACTGAAGCTTTCTTT.

About this clone itself: At one of its ends the junction is not consistent with the germline gene, which may arise from a read error. The V and J genes are TRBV19 and TRBJ2-7, with D possibly TRBD1 on 6 matching bases. Germline V gives CDR1 LNHDA, CDR2 SQIVND (reference sequence). There are 14 residues in the CDR3. The DNA for the CDR3 is TGTGTCAGTAGTATAGCCTTAGGACAGAACGAGCAGTACTTC. Translation gives CVSSIALGQNEQYF.

The chain links TRBV11-2 to TRBJ2-3; 8 bases fit TRBD2. CDR3 length: 15 residues. Germline V lookup: CDR1 SGHAT, CDR2 FQNNGV. J was trimmed by 8 bases and V by 6 bases; bases with no gene match: 13. The CDR3 DNA is TGTGCCAGCAGGCCCATTCGGGGGGGGCAGTCTACGCAGTATTTT. Translation: CASRPIRGGQSTQYF.

The rearrangement joins TRBV5-4 to TRBJ2-5, with D maybe TRBD2 (7 bases). CDR3 length: 15 residues. The V end lost 4 bases, the J end lost 3 bases, and 16 bases lay between the germline ends. Germline loops: CDR1 SGHNT, CDR2 YYREEE (reference sequence). The CDR3 region is CASSGEGRGEETQYF. The CDR3 nucleotides are TGTGCCAGCAGCGGGGAGGGCAGGGGAGAAGAGACCCAGTACTTC.

The J gene is TRBJ2-7, the V gene TRBV6-1, with TRBD1 identical over 9 bases. Germline-derived CDR1 and CDR2 are MNHNS and SASEGT. This CDR3 region has 16 residues. V gave up 2 bases and J gave up 4 bases; unmatched junction bases: 9. The CDR3 DNA follows: TGTGCCAGCAGTGAAATGAGGGGACAGGGATGGTACGAGCAGTACTTC. This translates into CASSEMRGQGWYEQYF.

The genes are TRBV18 and TRBJ2-1, with a possible D match to TRBD1 (6 bases). Germline CDR1 and CDR2: KGHSH and LQKENI. V was cut by 3 bases and J by 3 bases, with 21 bases left in between. The length of the CDR3 is 18 residues. The CDR3 DNA is TGTGCCAGCTCACCCCAGGCCGAACAGGGAAAAGGCTACAATGAGCAGTTCTTC. Protein sequence: CASSPQAEQGKGYNEQFF. The full variable domain, rest sourced from reference TRBV18 and TRBJ2-1, is NAGVMQNPRHLVRRRGQEARLRCSPMKGHSHVYWYRQLPEEGLKFMVYLQKENIIDESGMPKERFSAEFPKEGPSILRIQQVVRGDSAAYFCASSPQAEQGKGYNEQFFGPGTRLTVL.

The chain is built from TRBV11-3 and TRBJ2-3; TRBD2 is a possible D gene (6 bases). This CDR3 contains 17 residues. Trimming shortened V by 1 base and J by 8 bases, and 22 bases separated the two germline ends. CDR1 and CDR2 from the germline V gene are SGHNT and YENEEA. The CDR3 loop is CASSLAAGGVQQRTQYF. Written as DNA, the CDR3 is TGTGCCAGCAGCTTAGCGGCGGGCGGGGTTCAGCAGCGTACGCAGTATTTT.

CDR3 coding DNA: TGTGCCAGCAGCACCAACAGGGGCAGCTACGAGCAGTACTTC. Encoded protein: CASSTNRGSYEQYF. The chain couples TRBV11-1 to TRBJ2-7; 7 bases agree with TRBD1. V shed 5 bases and J 3 bases; nucleotides not matched to a gene: 7. Germline values: CDR1 SGHAT, CDR2 FQDESV (reference sequence). The length of the CDR3 is 14 residues.

The rearrangement joins TRBV6-5 to TRBJ1-5; the D is unclear. CDR1 MNHEY and CDR2 SVGAGI come from the germline V gene. V was shortened by 0 bases and J by 5 bases, with 5 bases between the two germline ends. This CDR3 contains 13 residues. This chain's CDR3 is CASSYSADQPQHF. The CDR3 DNA sequence: TGTGCCAGCAGTTACTCCGCTGATCAGCCCCAGCATTTT.

The chain joins TRBV2 to TRBJ2-4, with D possibly being TRBD1 (5 bases). Germline values: CDR1 SNHLY, CDR2 FYNNEI. The CDR3 is made up of 15 amino acids. V was pared by 2 bases and J by 4 bases, with 12 bases between. The CDR3 loop is CASSESATVKNIQYF. The CDR3 DNA follows: TGTGCCAGCAGTGAATCTGCGACAGTTAAAAACATTCAGTACTTC.

This clone was observed a single time. The chain uses TRBV5-4 and TRBJ1-2, with 7 bases fitting TRBD1. The CDR3 runs to 15 residues. Germline loops: CDR1 SGHNT, CDR2 YYREEE (reference sequence). V trimming: 2 bases; J trimming: 7 bases; junction bases outside the gene matches: 11. The CDR3 DNA reads TGTGCCAGCAGCTTAGAGGGGGCGAGGAAAGGTGGCTACACCTTC. It yields the protein CASSLEGARKGGYTF. The whole variable domain, filled in from reference TRBV5-4 and TRBJ1-2, reads ETGVTQSPTHLIKTRGQQVTLRCSSQSGHNTVSWYQQALGQGPQFIFQYYREEENGRGNFPPRFSGLQFPNYSSELNVNALELDDSALYLCASSLEGARKGGYTFGSGTRLTVV.

The chain couples TRBV5-1 to TRBJ1-2; D is ambiguous. The CDR3 is 15 residues long. CDR1 is SGHRS, CDR2 YFSETQ, per germline. V was shortened by 0 bases and J by 7 bases, with 16 bases between the two germline ends. The CDR3 sequence: CASSLAGQISRGYTF. CDR3 sequence (DNA): TGCGCCAGCAGCTTGGCCGGCCAGATCAGCCGTGGCTACACCTTC.

The chain combines TRBV5-6 with TRBJ2-7; D is unclear. The germline CDR1 and CDR2 sequences are SGHDT and YYEEEE. Trimming removed 2 bases from V and 3 bases from J, with 9 bases in between. CDR3 size: 13 residues. In nucleotides, the CDR3 is TGTGCCAGCAGCTTCGATAGGAGCTACGAGCAGTACTTC. It encodes CASSFDRSYEQYF.

J is TRBJ1-1 and V is TRBV6-5; no definite D call. Germline-derived CDR1 and CDR2 are MNHEY and SVGAGI. CDR3 size: 13 residues. Trimming shortened V by 3 bases and J by 2 bases, and 7 bases separated the two germline ends. CDR3 sequence reads: CASSYGPNTEAFF. The CDR3 DNA is TGTGCCAGCAGTTATGGGCCTAACACTGAAGCTTTCTTT.

The chain uses TRBV6-1 and TRBJ1-2; TRBD1 aligns across 9 bases. CDR3 length: 14 residues. CDR1 MNHNS and CDR2 SASEGT come from the germline V gene. The J segment lost 6 bases and the V segment lost 6 bases, leaving 8 bases of the junction unmatched. Written as DNA, the CDR3 is TGTGCCAGCAGCACCTGGACAGGGGAGGATGGCTACACCTTC. Translated, it gives CASSTWTGEDGYTF.

This clone came up once. This chain connects TRBV7-8 to TRBJ1-4; TRBD1 aligns across 9 bases. Germline V CDR1 and CDR2: SGHVS, FQNEAQ. There are 14 residues in the CDR3. V lost 5 bases to trimming and J lost 8 bases; unmatched junction nucleotides: 6. CDR3 bases: TGTGCCAGCAGCATAACAGGGGGCTGGGAAAAACTGTTTTTT. The encoded protein is CASSITGGWEKLFF.

The chain uses TRBV5-1 and TRBJ2-5, with D uncertain. Deletions cut 5 bases from V and 4 bases from J, with 12 bases between. CDR3 length equals 13 residues. Germline V gene sequence: CDR1 SGHRS, CDR2 YFSETQ. In DNA, the CDR3 is TGCGCCAGCAGTTCATTTTCCGCAGAGACCCAGTACTTC. Its translation: CASSSFSAETQYF.

This clone was detected only once. The chain is built from TRBV29-1 and TRBJ1-6, with 8 nucleotides matching TRBD1. From germline, CDR1 is SQVTM and CDR2 ANQGSEA. This CDR3 contains 14 residues. Trimming removed 4 bases from V and 6 bases from J; junction bases left unmatched: 5. The CDR3 sequence is CSVGTDRANSPLHF. CDR3 bases: TGCAGCGTTGGTACGGACAGGGCTAATTCACCCCTCCACTTT.

The chain's CDR3 is CASRLTEAFF. CDR3 sequence (DNA): TGTGCCAGCAGGCTGACTGAAGCTTTCTTT. V usage is TRBV6-1 and J usage is TRBJ1-1; D unclear. Trimming cost V 6 bases and J 5 bases, with 4 bases left between them. From germline, CDR1 is MNHNS and CDR2 SASEGT. The CDR3 covers 10 residues.

The chain recombines TRBV20-1 with TRBJ1-2, with unresolved D. Germline lookup yields CDR1 DFQATT and CDR2 SNEGSKA (reference sequence). The CDR3 runs 11 residues. Trimming stripped 5 bases from V and 6 bases from J, with 10 bases between. The CDR3 reads CSALIPNGYTF. Here the CDR3 DNA reads TGCAGTGCTTTGATACCGAATGGCTACACCTTC.

To note about this clone: A junction end diverges from the germline sequence, so it may reflect a read error. The chain uses TRBV6-1 and TRBJ1-2; D is undetermined. The germline V gene encodes CDR1 MNHNS and CDR2 SASEGT. There are 11 residues in the CDR3. The CDR3: CASSPQNTVEF. The CDR3 nucleotides are TGTGCCAGCTCCCCGCAAAACACGGTCGAGTTC.

The chain uses TRBV7-9 and TRBJ2-7, with D tentatively TRBD1 (5 bases). Germline V gene lookup returns CDR1 SEHNR and CDR2 FQNEAQ (reference sequence). V lost 4 bases and J 4 bases, leaving 14 bases between the germline ends. The CDR3 consists of 14 residues. CDR3 protein: CASSSFPDIYEQYF. CDR3 in DNA: TGTGCCAGCAGCTCCTTCCCGGACATTTACGAGCAGTACTTC.